This T cell receptor beta chain was captured by sequencing in a study of graft-versus-host responses after intestinal transplantation. Study findings and constraints: Present in recipient marrow, GvH clones included some that appeared first in ileum or blood.

The CDR3 is 15 amino acids. In germline, CDR1 is MNHNY, CDR2 SVGAGI (reference sequence). Trimming took 5 bases from V and 8 from J; bases not matched to a gene: 6. Concerning this clone itself: What it binds is unknown.

Profiling relied on immunoSEQ multiplex PCR, and the TCRdb table lists in-frame clones only, not all of them. Of about 90,000 clones in the sample, roughly 80% were seen once. This TCR came from a human donor who received an intestinal transplant. The V call is TRBV6-6, the J call TRBJ2-1; 13 bases line up with TRBD2. Sequencing was performed on unstimulated CD8+ T cells sorted from spleen or lymph node cells, taken before intestinal transplant. This CDR3 is CASSKLAGGPHEQFF. The CDR3 DNA reads TGTGCCAGCAGTAAACTAGCGGGAGGGCCGCATGAGCAGTTCTTC.